This entry features one T cell receptor beta chain sequence. This sample stems from a study of blood T cell repertoires in COVID-19. Study summary: Material from acute and convalescent COVID-19 was sourced from the United States, Italy and Spain.

In the authors' methods: How many nucleated cells were present was estimated from reference gene primer amplification. Clones were read by immunoSEQ multiplex PCR, and TCRdb kept only the in-frame ones, dropping some. That table furnishes V, J and clone size, whereas the DNA furnished D and trimming. The sample holds fewer than 250,000 clones, around 85% seen once. The CDR3 spans 17 residues. J was trimmed by 3 bases and V by 0 bases; bases with no gene match: 5. From germline, CDR1 is SGDLS and CDR2 YYNGEE. Seattle participants joined during active infection and were tracked over time. Sequencing used peripheral blood. The rearrangement joins TRBV9 to TRBJ1-3; the match to TRBD1 covers 11 bases. This sequence originates from a man in his sixties with COVID-19, enrolled during active disease. The CDR3 DNA is TGTGCCAGCAGCGTAGCCGGGACAGGGGGTTATGGAAACACCATATATTTT. Translated, it gives CASSVAGTGGYGNTIYF.